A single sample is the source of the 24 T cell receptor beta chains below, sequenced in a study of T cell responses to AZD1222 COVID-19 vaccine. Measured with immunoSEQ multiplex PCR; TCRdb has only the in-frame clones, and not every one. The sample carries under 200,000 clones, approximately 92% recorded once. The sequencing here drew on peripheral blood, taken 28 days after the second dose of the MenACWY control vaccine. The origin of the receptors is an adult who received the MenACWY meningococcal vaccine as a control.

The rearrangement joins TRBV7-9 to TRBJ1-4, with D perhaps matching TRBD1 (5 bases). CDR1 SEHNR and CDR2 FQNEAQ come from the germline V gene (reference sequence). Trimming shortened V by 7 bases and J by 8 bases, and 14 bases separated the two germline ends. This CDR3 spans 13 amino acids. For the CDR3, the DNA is TGTGCCAGCACCGAAGTAGGGGCGGAAAAACTGTTTTTT. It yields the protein CASTEVGAEKLFF.

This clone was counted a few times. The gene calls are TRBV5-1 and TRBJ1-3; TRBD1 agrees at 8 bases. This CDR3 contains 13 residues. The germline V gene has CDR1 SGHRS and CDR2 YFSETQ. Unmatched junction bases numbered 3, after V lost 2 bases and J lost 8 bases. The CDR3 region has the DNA TGCGCCAGCAGCTTAGGACAGGGCGACACCATATATTTT. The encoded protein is CASSLGQGDTIYF. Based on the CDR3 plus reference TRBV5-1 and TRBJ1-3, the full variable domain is KAGVTQTPRYLIKTRGQQVTLSCSPISGHRSVSWYQQTPGQGLQFLFEYFSETQRNKGNFPGRFSGRQFSNSRSEMNVSTLELGDSALYLCASSLGQGDTIYFGEGSWLTVV.

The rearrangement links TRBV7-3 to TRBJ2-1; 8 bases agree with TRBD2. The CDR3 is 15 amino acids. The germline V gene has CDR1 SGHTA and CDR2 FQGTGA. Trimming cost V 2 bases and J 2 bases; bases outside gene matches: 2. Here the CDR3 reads CASSLSGGPYNEQFF. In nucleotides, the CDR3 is TGTGCCAGCAGCTTATCGGGAGGGCCCTACAATGAGCAGTTCTTC.

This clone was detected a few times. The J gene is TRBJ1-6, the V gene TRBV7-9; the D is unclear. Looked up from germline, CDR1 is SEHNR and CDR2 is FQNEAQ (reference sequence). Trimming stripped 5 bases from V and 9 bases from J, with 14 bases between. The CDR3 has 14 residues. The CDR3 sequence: CASSREGMGSPLHF. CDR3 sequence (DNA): TGTGCCAGCAGCCGCGAGGGTATGGGTTCACCCCTCCACTTT.

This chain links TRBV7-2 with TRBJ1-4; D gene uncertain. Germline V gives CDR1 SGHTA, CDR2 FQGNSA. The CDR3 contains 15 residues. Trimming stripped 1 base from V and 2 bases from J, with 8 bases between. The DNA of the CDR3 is TGTGCCAGCAGCTTAGGAAGGCAGACTAATGAAAAACTGTTTTTT. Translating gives CASSLGRQTNEKLFF.

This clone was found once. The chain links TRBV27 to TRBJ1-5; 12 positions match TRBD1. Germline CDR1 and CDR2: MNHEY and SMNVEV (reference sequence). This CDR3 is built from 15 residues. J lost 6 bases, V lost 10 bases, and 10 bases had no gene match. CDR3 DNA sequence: TGTGCCACCGCTGCGGGGACAGGGGGCTCTCAGCCCCAGCATTTT. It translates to CATAAGTGGSQPQHF.

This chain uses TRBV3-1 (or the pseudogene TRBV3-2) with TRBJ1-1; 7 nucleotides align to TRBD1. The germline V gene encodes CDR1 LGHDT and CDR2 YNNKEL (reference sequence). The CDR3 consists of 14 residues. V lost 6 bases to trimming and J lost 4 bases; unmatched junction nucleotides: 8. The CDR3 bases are TGTGCCAGCAGGGAAGCAGGGGGGACCACTGAAGCTTTCTTT. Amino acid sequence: CASREAGGTTEAFF.

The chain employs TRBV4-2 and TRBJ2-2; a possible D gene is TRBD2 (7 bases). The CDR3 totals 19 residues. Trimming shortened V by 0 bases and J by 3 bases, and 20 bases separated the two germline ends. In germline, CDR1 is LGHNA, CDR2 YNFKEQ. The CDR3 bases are TGTGCCAGCAGCCAAGATAGGGGTCGGGGGGCGAAGGACACCGGGGAGCTGTTTTTT. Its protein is CASSQDRGRGAKDTGELFF.

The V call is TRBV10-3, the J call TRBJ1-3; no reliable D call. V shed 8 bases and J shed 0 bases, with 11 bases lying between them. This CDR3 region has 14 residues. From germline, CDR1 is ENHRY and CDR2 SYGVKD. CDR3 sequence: CAIGTTGSGNTIYF. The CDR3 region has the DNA TGTGCCATCGGTACCACGGGCTCTGGAAACACCATATATTTT.

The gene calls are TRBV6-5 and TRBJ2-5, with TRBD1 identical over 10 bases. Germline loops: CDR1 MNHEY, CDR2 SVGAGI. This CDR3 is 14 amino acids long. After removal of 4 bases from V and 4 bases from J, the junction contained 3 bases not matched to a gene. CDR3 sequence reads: CASSSDRGLETQYF. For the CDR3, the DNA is TGTGCCAGCAGTTCAGACAGGGGGCTAGAGACCCAGTACTTC.

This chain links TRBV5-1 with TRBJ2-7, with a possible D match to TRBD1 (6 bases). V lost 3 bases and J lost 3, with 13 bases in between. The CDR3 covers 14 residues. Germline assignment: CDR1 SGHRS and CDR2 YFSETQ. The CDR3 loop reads CASSSDRPDYEQYF. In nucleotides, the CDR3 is TGCGCCAGCAGCTCCGACAGGCCGGACTACGAGCAGTACTTC.

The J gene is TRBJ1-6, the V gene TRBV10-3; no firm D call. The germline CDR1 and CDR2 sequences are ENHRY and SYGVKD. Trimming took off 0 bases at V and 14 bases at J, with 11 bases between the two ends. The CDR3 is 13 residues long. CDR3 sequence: CAISESTTGALHF. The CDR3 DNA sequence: TGTGCCATCAGTGAGTCTACTACTGGGGCCCTCCACTTT.

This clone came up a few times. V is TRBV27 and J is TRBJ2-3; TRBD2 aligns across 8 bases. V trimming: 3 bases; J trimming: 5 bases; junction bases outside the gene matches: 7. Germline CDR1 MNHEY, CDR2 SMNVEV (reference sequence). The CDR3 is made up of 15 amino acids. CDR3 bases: TGTGCCAGCAGTTTCCTAAGCGGGAGTAGAGATACGCAGTATTTT. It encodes CASSFLSGSRDTQYF.

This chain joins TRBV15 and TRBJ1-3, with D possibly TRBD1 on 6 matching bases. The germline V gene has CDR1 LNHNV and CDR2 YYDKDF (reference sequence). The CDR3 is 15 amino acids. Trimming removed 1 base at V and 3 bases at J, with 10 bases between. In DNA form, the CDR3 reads TGTGCCACCAGCAGAGTCAGGGGTGGTGGAAACACCATATATTTT. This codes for CATSRVRGGGNTIYF.

The CDR3 region is CSVDSIHTQYF. The CDR3 region has the DNA TGCAGCGTTGATTCCATTCATACGCAGTATTTT. The genes are TRBV29-1 and TRBJ2-3; D not resolved. This CDR3 region has 11 residues. Germline loops: CDR1 SQVTM, CDR2 ANQGSEA. Trimming stripped 3 bases from V and 7 bases from J, with 8 bases between.

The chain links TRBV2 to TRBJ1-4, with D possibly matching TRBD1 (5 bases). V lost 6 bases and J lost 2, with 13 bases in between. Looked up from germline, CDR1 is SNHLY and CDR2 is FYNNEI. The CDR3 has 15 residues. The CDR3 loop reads CASSPTGDTNEKLFF. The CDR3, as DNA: TGTGCCAGCAGCCCCACGGGGGATACTAATGAAAAACTGTTTTTT. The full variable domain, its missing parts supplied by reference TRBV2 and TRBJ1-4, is EPEVTQTPSHQVTQMGQEVILRCVPISNHLYFYWYRQILGQKVEFLVSFYNNEISEKSEIFDDQFSVERPDGSNFTLKIRSTKLEDSAMYFCASSPTGDTNEKLFFGSGTQLSVL.

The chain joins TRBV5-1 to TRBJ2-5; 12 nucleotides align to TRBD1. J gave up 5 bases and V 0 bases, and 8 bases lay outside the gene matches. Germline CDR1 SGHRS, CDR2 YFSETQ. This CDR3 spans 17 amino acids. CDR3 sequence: CASSLAWDRGLEETQYF. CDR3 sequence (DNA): TGCGCCAGCAGCTTGGCCTGGGACAGGGGGCTAGAGGAGACCCAGTACTTC.

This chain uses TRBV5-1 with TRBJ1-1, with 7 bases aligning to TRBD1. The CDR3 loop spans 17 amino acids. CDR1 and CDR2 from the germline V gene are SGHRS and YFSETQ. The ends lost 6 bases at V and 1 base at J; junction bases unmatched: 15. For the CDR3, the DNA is TGCGCCAGCACTACCTTCGGGACAGAAAATCCGAACACTGAAGCTTTCTTT. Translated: CASTTFGTENPNTEAFF.

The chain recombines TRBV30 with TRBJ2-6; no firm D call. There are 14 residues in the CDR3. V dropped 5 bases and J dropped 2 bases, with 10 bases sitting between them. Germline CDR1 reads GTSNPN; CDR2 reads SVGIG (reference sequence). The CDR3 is CAWDRATGANVLTF. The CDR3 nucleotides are TGTGCCTGGGACCGGGCCACTGGGGCCAACGTCCTGACTTTC.

In DNA, the CDR3 is TGTGCCAGCAGCTTAGGGGTGGGTGATACGCAGTATTTT. Amino acid sequence: CASSLGVGDTQYF. The rearrangement links TRBV7-9 to TRBJ2-3; D is undetermined. The CDR3 contains 13 residues. The V and J ends lost 1 base and 6 bases respectively, with 8 bases between them. Germline V gives CDR1 SEHNR, CDR2 FQNEAQ (reference sequence).

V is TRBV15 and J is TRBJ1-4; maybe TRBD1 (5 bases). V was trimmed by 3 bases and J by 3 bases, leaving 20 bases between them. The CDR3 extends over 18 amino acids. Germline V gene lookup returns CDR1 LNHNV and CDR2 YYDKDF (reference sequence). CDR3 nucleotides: TGTGCCACCAGCAGCTGGCCCGACGCAGACAGAGCTAATGAAAAACTGTTTTTT. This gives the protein CATSSWPDADRANEKLFF.

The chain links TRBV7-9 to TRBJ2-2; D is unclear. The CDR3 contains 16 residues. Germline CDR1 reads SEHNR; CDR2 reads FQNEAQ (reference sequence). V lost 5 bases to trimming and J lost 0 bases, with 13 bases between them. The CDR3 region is CASSRNGGSNTGELFF. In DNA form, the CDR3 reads TGTGCCAGCAGCCGCAACGGCGGATCGAACACCGGGGAGCTGTTTTTT.

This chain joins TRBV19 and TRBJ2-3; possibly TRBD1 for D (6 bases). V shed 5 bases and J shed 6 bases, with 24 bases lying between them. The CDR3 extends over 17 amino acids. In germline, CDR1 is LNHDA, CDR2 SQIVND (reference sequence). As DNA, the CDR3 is TGTGCCAGTAGTCTACGGCGGGCAGGGGCTGGATGGGATACGCAGTATTTT. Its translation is CASSLRRAGAGWDTQYF.

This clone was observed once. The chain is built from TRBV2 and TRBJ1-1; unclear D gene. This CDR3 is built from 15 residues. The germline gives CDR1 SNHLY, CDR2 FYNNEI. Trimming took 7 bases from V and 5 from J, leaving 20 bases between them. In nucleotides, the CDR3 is TGTGCCAGCAAAGTCGGACGGGAGCGGGGAACTGAAGCTTTCTTT. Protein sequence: CASKVGRERGTEAFF.